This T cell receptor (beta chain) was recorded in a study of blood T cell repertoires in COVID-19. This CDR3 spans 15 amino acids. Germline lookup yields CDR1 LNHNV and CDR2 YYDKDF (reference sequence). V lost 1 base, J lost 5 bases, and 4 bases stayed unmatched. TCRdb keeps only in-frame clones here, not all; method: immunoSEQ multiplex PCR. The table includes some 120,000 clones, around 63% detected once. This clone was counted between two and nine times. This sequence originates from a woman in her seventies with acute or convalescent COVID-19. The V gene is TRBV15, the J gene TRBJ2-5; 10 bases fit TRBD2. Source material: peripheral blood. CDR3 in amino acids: CATSRGPSGGETQYF. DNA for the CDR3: TGTGCCACCAGCAGAGGTCCTAGCGGGGGTGAGACCCAGTACTTC.